This TCR beta chain was sequenced during a study of CD8+CD57+ T cells in acquired aplastic anemia. Overall study: On average, sorted CD4+ and CD8+ cells gave 3.2 ug of DNA.

This CDR3 contains 15 residues. Germline CDR1 reads SQVTM; CDR2 reads ANQGSEA. The authors sequenced patients whose flow cytometry had shown CD8+CD57+ cell expansion. The blood sampling took place in patients who had so far received no therapy. Genomic DNA served as template for TCR beta VDJ and CDR3 profiling. TCRdb recomputed calls from the reads with MiXCR, one row per CDR3 protein. This sample carries roughly 98,000 distinct CDR3 sequences, approximately 73% of them seen once, and the ten largest clones take around three fifths. This chain links TRBV29-1 with TRBJ1-5; 7 positions agree with TRBD1. The TCR originated in a human donor with aplastic anemia. Sequenced material: sorted CD4+, CD8+, or CD8+CD57+ T cells (not recorded which) from PBMCs. The CDR3 sequence: CIRGQPKYSNQPQHF. In DNA, the CDR3 is TGCATCCGGGGACAGCCGAAGTATAGCAATCAGCCCCAGCATTTT.